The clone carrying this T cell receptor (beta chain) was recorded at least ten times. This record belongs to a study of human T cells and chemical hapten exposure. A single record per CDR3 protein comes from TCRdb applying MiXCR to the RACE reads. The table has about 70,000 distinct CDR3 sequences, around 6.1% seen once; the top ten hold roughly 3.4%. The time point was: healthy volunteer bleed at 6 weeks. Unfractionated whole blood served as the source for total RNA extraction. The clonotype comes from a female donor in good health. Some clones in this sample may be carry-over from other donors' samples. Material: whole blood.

The DNA of the CDR3 is TGTGCCAGCAGTGACGGTTGGCAGCCCCAGCATTTT. Its protein product is CASSDGWQPQHF. This chain connects TRBV7-2 to TRBJ1-5; D is uncertain. This CDR3 comprises 12 residues. Trimming stripped 6 bases from V and 7 bases from J, with 10 bases between. Germline CDR1 SGHTA, CDR2 FQGNSA.